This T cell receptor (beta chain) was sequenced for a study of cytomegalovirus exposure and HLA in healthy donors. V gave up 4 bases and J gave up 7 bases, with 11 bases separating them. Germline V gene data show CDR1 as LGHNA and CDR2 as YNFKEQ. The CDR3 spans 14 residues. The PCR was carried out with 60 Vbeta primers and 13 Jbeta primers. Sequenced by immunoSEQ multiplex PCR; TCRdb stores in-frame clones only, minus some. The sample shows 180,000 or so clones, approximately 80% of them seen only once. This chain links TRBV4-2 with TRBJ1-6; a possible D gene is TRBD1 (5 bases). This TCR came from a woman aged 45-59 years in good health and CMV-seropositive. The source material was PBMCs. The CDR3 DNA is TGTGCCAGCAGCCGAGAGACAGCCAATTCACCCCTCCACTTT. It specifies CASSRETANSPLHF.